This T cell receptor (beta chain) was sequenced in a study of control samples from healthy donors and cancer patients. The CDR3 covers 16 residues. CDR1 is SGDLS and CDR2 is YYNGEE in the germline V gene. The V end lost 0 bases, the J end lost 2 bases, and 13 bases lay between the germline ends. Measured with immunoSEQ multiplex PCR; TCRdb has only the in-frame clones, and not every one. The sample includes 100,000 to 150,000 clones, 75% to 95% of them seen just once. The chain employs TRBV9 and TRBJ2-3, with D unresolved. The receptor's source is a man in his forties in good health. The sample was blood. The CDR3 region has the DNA TGTGCCAGCAGCGTAGGGGCAGATGGGCTCACAGATACGCAGTATTTT. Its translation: CASSVGADGLTDTQYF.